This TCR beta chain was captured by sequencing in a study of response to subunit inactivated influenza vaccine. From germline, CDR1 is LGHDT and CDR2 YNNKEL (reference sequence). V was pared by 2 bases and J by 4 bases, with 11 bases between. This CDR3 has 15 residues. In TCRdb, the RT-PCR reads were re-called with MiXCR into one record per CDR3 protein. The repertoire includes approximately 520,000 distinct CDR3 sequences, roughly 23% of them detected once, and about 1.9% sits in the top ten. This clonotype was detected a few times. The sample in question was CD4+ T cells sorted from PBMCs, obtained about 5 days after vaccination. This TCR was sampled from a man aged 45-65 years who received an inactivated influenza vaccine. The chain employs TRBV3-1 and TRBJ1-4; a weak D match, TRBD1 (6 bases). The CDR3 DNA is TGTGCCAGCAGCCAACGACAGGTTCTTAATGAAAAACTGTTTTTT. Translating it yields CASSQRQVLNEKLFF.